What follows are 3 T cell receptor beta chains derived from one specimen sequenced in a study of T cells in Graves' hyperthyroidism and ophthalmopathy. RNA transcripts gave rise to amplified TCR beta CDR3 regions. In the first-round RT-PCR of the TCR CDR3, the HTBI primer set was used. TCRdb processed the multiplex PCR reads anew with MiXCR; each CDR3 protein has one entry. This table has roughly 130,000 distinct CDR3 sequences, approximately 20% appearing once. Sequencing was carried out using blood. The source is a woman in her forties or fifties with Graves' hyperthyroidism that later progressed to Graves' ophthalmopathy.

The CDR3 reads CASSLDPLWLFF. The CDR3 DNA sequence: TGTGCCAGCAGCTTAGACCCCCTCTGGCTGTTTTTT. The J gene is TRBJ2-2, the V gene TRBV7-8, with D unclear. The CDR3 contains 12 residues. Germline V CDR1 and CDR2: SGHVS, FQNEAQ. Trimming cost V 1 base and J 13 bases, with 10 bases left between them. Drawing the rest from reference TRBV7-8 and TRBJ2-2, the complete variable domain is GAGVSQSPRYKVAKRGQDVALRCDPISGHVSLFWYQQALGQGPEFLTYFQNEAQLDKSGLPSDRFFAERPEGSVSTLKIQRTQQEDSAVYLCASSLDPLWLFFGEGSRLTVL.

This clonotype occurred many times. The genes are TRBV18 and TRBJ2-5; D remains unclear. V lost 2 bases, J lost 5 bases, and 9 bases lay in between. Germline V lookup: CDR1 KGHSH, CDR2 LQKENI. The CDR3 runs to 13 residues. The chain's CDR3 is CASSPGIGETQYF. As DNA, the CDR3 is TGTGCCAGCTCACCAGGAATTGGGGAGACCCAGTACTTC.

This clonotype appeared a few times. J is TRBJ2-1 and V is TRBV7-2, with 9 bases that match TRBD2. The V gene's germline CDR1 is SGHTA and CDR2 FQGNSA. The CDR3 has 17 residues. Unmatched junction bases numbered 16, after V lost 4 bases and J lost 9 bases. For the CDR3, the DNA is TGTGCCAGCAGCTCCTATCGCTCGACTAGCGGTCTCCGTGAGCAGTTCTTC. Translated, it gives CASSSYRSTSGLREQFF.